Reported below is one T cell receptor beta chain. This sample is drawn from a study of blood T cells in healthy people across ages. Primed by a sample-barcoded 5' primer and a J-beta primer mix, a second PCR proceeded for 7 to 11 cycles. A template-switch adaptor containing 12 random nucleotides labeled each cDNA molecule. TCRdb reprocessed the 5' RACE reads via MiXCR and lists one record per CDR3 protein. This table has 500,000 to 550,000 distinct CDR3 sequences, less than 25% appearing once. V shed 0 bases and J shed 6 bases, with 17 bases lying between them. The CDR3 has 16 amino acids. CDR1 LGHNA and CDR2 YSLEER come from the germline V gene. This sample also appeared in a second study, on T cells of mothers and their children. That paper adds: A few healthy Caucasian mothers served as donors, and their six children did as well.

Input material: blood. The V call is TRBV4-3, the J call TRBJ1-1, with D hard to call. This TCR was sampled from a boy between 10 and 17 years old in good health. Here the CDR3 reads CASSQEVAAGVAEAFF. The CDR3 DNA sequence: TGCGCCAGCAGCCAAGAAGTCGCGGCCGGGGTTGCTGAAGCTTTCTTT.